This is a list of T cell receptor beta chains from one sample in a study of early T cells in non-severe SARS-CoV-2 infection. TCRdb re-derived calls from the 5' RACE reads in MiXCR, one entry per CDR3 protein. The sample contains more than 15,000 distinct CDR3 sequences, less than 6.5% of which appear only once. The sample here was whole blood, taken at baseline. The receptors here all came from an adult who was a healthcare worker with PCR-confirmed SARS-CoV-2 infection or an uninfected control (not recorded which). The CDR3 runs from the conserved cysteine through the conserved F or W. D genes are given only for firm matches. Expanded clones are given a class, and other clones once, few, many or no size at all.

d_gene,abundance,j_gene,v_gene,CDR3nt,CDR3aa
.,many,TRBJ2-5,TRBV29-1,TGCAGCGTAGTACTAGCCACCGAAGAGACCCAGTACTTC,CSVVLATEETQYF
.,.,TRBJ1-2,TRBV12-3/TRBV12-4,TGTGCCAGCAGTTTTCGTGCCGGGAGAAACTATGGCTACACCTTC,CASSFRAGRNYGYTF
.,many,TRBJ1-3,TRBV4-2,TGTGCCAGCAGCCAAGATAGGGGCAGAAGCTCTGGAAACACCATATATTTT,CASSQDRGRSSGNTIYF
.,many,TRBJ2-5,TRBV18,TGTGCCAGCTCACCGGGACAAAAAGGGACCCAGTACTTC,CASSPGQKGTQYF
.,many,TRBJ1-2,TRBV4-2,TGTGCCAGCAGCCAAGAACAGGGAGGGCAGGGCTATGGCTACACCTTC,CASSQEQGGQGYGYTF
.,many,TRBJ2-7,TRBV5-6,TGTGCCAGCAGCTTTAATCCGGGACAAGCCTACGAGCAGTACTTC,CASSFNPGQAYEQYF
.,many,TRBJ2-5,TRBV5-1,TGCGCCAGCAGCTATCCCCAGGGGATGGAGACCCAGTACTTC,CASSYPQGMETQYF
TRBD1,many,TRBJ2-3,TRBV6-1,TGTGCCAGCAGTGAGGGGACAGGGGACACAGATACGCAGTATTTT,CASSEGTGDTDTQYF
.,many,TRBJ2-3,TRBV9,TGTGCCAGCAGCGTCCTAGGGACGGTGGGGCATACGCAGTATTTT,CASSVLGTVGHTQYF
TRBD1,many,TRBJ2-3,TRBV20-1,TGCAGTGCTAACGGACAGGATTGGGATACGCAGTATTTT,CSANGQDWDTQYF
.,many,TRBJ2-5,TRBV7-2,TGTGCCAGCAGCTTAGTCCTACAAGAGACCCAGTACTTC,CASSLVLQETQYF
.,many,TRBJ2-5,TRBV5-1,TGCGCCAGCAGCTTAGAGGGGGACTTCCAAGAGACCCAGTACTTC,CASSLEGDFQETQYF
.,few,TRBJ2-3,TRBV10-3,TGTGCCACCGAAAAGGACAGCACAGATACGCAGTATTTT,CATEKDSTDTQYF
TRBD2,few,TRBJ2-2,TRBV7-7,TGTGCCAGCAGCAGGACTAGCGGGGGTACCGGGGAGCTGTTTTTT,CASSRTSGGTGELFF
.,many,TRBJ1-1,TRBV6-2/TRBV6-3,TGTGCCAGCAGGAGCAGGGCGAGGAACACTGAAGCTTTCTTT,CASRSRARNTEAFF
TRBD2,.,TRBJ2-5,TRBV29-1,TGCAGCGTTGAACGAGCGGGGGAAGAGACCCAGTACTTC,CSVERAGEETQYF
.,medium-sized,TRBJ2-1,TRBV20-1,TGCAGTGCCCCGGTGGGAAGGTCGGATGAGCAGTTCTTC,CSAPVGRSDEQFF
.,.,TRBJ2-3,TRBV24-1,TGTGCCACCAGTGCGGGCAATACGCAGTATTTT,CATSAGNTQYF
.,many,TRBJ2-3,TRBV10-1,TGCGCCAGCAGTGTAGGGGGGACTTTTCTAGATACGCAGTATTTT,CASSVGGTFLDTQYF
.,many,TRBJ1-1,TRBV7-2,TGTGCCAGCAGCTTAGAGATCGGCCCAAGAAGGGGCACTGAAGCTTTCTTT,CASSLEIGPRRGTEAFF
.,many,TRBJ2-1,TRBV6-2/TRBV6-3,TGTGCCAGCAGTGAGCGGTACAATGAGCAGTTCTTC,CASSERYNEQFF
TRBD1,many,TRBJ2-7,TRBV6-6,TGTGCCAGCAGCTGGACAGGGACACCCTACGAGCAGTACTTC,CASSWTGTPYEQYF
.,many,TRBJ1-1,TRBV29-1,TGCAGCGGTTCGAGGGGGGCGGCTGACACTGAAGCTTTCTTT,CSGSRGAADTEAFF
.,.,TRBJ1-1,TRBV7-3,TGTGCCAGCAGCTGGGAGGGCGCGAACACTGAAGCTTTCTTT,CASSWEGANTEAFF
TRBD2,few,TRBJ2-1,TRBV5-1,TGCGCCAGCAGCTTGTCTAGCGGGGGGGCTTTCTCTGAGCAGTTCTTC,CASSLSSGGAFSEQFF
.,many,TRBJ2-5,TRBV27,TGTGCCAGCAGCAACCGGGAGCCCTGGGGGACCCAGTACTTC,CASSNREPWGTQYF
.,many,TRBJ2-7,TRBV7-8,TGTGCCAGCAGCTTACCCCCCCGGACGGGCTACTACGAGCAGTACTTC,CASSLPPRTGYYEQYF
TRBD1,many,TRBJ2-7,TRBV6-1,TGTGCCAGCAGTATTCAGACAGGGGGCTACGACGAGCAGTACTTC,CASSIQTGGYDEQYF
TRBD1,many,TRBJ1-1,TRBV19,TGTGCCAGTAGTTCTAACAGGGGGTTCAACACTGAAGCTTTCTTT,CASSSNRGFNTEAFF
.,many,TRBJ1-1,TRBV5-8,TGTGCCAGCAGCTTACCGGTCTTGACTTACACTGAAGCTTTCTTT,CASSLPVLTYTEAFF
.,many,TRBJ1-1,TRBV7-2,TGTGCCAGCAGCTTAGAGTACAGGGACACTGAAGCTTTCTTT,CASSLEYRDTEAFF
TRBD1,many,TRBJ1-1,TRBV5-1,TGCGCCAGCAACAGGGGGTCGGGCAACACTGAAGCTTTCTTT,CASNRGSGNTEAFF
.,many,TRBJ2-7,TRBV12-3/TRBV12-4,TGTGCCAGCAGTTTAAGGGCCCCAGCGGGCGTCCAGTACTTC,CASSLRAPAGVQYF
TRBD1,medium-sized,TRBJ2-1,TRBV11-1,TGTGCCAGCAGCCCGGGGGGACAGGGTTTCCATGAGCAGTTCTTC,CASSPGGQGFHEQFF
.,medium-sized,TRBJ2-1,TRBV11-2,TGTGCCAGCAGCTTACGGGACTCCAACAATGAGCAGTTCTTC,CASSLRDSNNEQFF
.,many,TRBJ2-3,TRBV11-2,TGTGCCAGCAGCTTAAGATCTCTCCGAAGCACAGATACGCAGTATTTT,CASSLRSLRSTDTQYF
.,many,TRBJ1-1,TRBV7-9,TGTGCCAGCAGCTTATACAGCGGCACTGAAGCTTTCTTT,CASSLYSGTEAFF
TRBD1,.,TRBJ2-3,TRBV20-1,TGCAGTGCCATGGCGGGGACAGGGGGCTTAGATACGCAGTATTTT,CSAMAGTGGLDTQYF
TRBD1,many,TRBJ1-2,TRBV29-1,TGCAGCGTTGTAGTTGGGACAGGGAACTATGGCTACACCTTC,CSVVVGTGNYGYTF
.,many,TRBJ2-4,TRBV20-1,TGCAGTGCTAGAGGAAACATTCAGTACTTC,CSARGNIQYF
.,many,TRBJ2-3,TRBV5-1,TGCGCCAGCAGCTTGGAGGGGAACACAGATACGCAGTATTTT,CASSLEGNTDTQYF
.,.,TRBJ1-1,TRBV19,TGTGCCAGTACCTTGAACACAGGTCAGAAGACTGAAGCTTTCTTT,CASTLNTGQKTEAFF